The 23 T cell receptor beta chains presented below share a single source sample, sequenced in a study of vaccination and CD4 T cells after COVID-19. The Oncomine TCR Beta short-read assay was applied to DNA of cultured CD4+ T cells. Each CDR3 protein is one row after TCRdb ran MiXCR on the PCR reads. The repertoire has roughly 11,000 distinct CDR3 sequences, 65% of them found once; the top ten carry 20% to 30%. These receptors lack a known antigen. The sample's treatment: roughly ten-day PBMC culture with coronavirus spike peptide pools or control peptides (ViraFEST assay). This specimen was CD4+ T cells from blood, cultured in vitro, taken before SARS-CoV-2 vaccination. Receptor source: a human donor who had recovered from COVID-19.

The chain couples TRBV5-4 to TRBJ2-7, with 11 bases fitting TRBD1. J lost 3 bases, V lost 2 bases, and 4 bases had no gene match. There are 15 residues in the CDR3. Germline V gene lookup returns CDR1 SGHNT and CDR2 YYREEE (reference sequence). CDR3 loop: CASSFGQGAFYEQYF. The CDR3 DNA follows: TGTGCCAGCAGCTTTGGACAGGGGGCCTTCTACGAGCAGTACTTC.

This chain connects TRBV20-1 to TRBJ1-2, with TRBD1 as a possible D gene (6 bases). Germline assignment: CDR1 DFQATT and CDR2 SNEGSKA (reference sequence). This CDR3 has 13 residues. V shed 6 bases and J shed 0 bases, with 11 bases lying between them. The DNA for the CDR3 is TGCAGTGCCGGCGGACAGTCTAACTATGGCTACACCTTC. Translation gives CSAGGQSNYGYTF.

The rearrangement joins TRBV10-2 to TRBJ1-1; D gene ambiguous. With 3 bases removed from V and 2 bases from J, the gap between germline ends came to 10 bases. Germline values: CDR1 WSHSY, CDR2 SAAADI. This CDR3 spans 14 amino acids. DNA of the CDR3: TGCGCCAGCAGTGAACGGTACTCAAACACTGAAGCTTTCTTT. Residues: CASSERYSNTEAFF.

This clonotype was found a few times. This chain joins TRBV20-1 and TRBJ2-1; maybe TRBD1 (5 bases). There are 14 residues in the CDR3. Trimming pared 0 bases from V and 9 bases from J, leaving 15 bases between. Germline lookup yields CDR1 DFQATT and CDR2 SNEGSKA (reference sequence). The CDR3 loop reads CSARDLGRVTEQFF. CDR3 DNA: TGCAGTGCTAGAGATCTCGGCAGGGTGACTGAGCAGTTCTTC.

The chain couples TRBV5-1 to TRBJ1-1, with D unresolved. Germline CDR1 SGHRS, CDR2 YFSETQ. Trimming pared 1 base from V and 5 bases from J, leaving 15 bases between. The CDR3 is made up of 15 amino acids. CDR3 sequence: CASSLSGNSRTEAFF. DNA for the CDR3: TGCGCCAGCAGCTTGAGCGGGAACAGTAGGACTGAAGCTTTCTTT.

V gene TRBV6-4 combines with J gene TRBJ2-3; D remains ambiguous. This CDR3 is 14 amino acids long. The ends were cut back, 0 bases at V and 0 bases at J, with 4 bases in the middle. Germline V CDR1 and CDR2: MRHNA, SNTAGT. CDR3 in DNA: TGTGCCAGCAGTGACTCGGACAGCACAGATACGCAGTATTTT. This translates into CASSDSDSTDTQYF.

The chain uses TRBV20-1 and TRBJ2-7, with TRBD2 matching over 16 bases. The CDR3 extends over 17 amino acids. Germline loops: CDR1 DFQATT, CDR2 SNEGSKA (reference sequence). With V trimmed by 4 bases and J by 2 bases, 8 bases remained unmatched. The CDR3: CSATTGTSGRATYEQYF. The CDR3 DNA follows: TGCAGTGCTACGACCGGGACTAGCGGGAGGGCTACCTACGAGCAGTACTTC.

The J gene is TRBJ2-1, the V gene TRBV7-9; tentatively, D is TRBD2 (5 bases). Germline CDR1 is SEHNR and CDR2 is FQNEAQ (reference sequence). The CDR3 has 14 residues. Between the trimmed V and J ends, which lost 5 bases and 6 bases, there was a span of 14 bases. The CDR3 DNA is TGTGCCAGCAGCCTATCGGGCCGGGGCAATGAGCAGTTCTTC. Encoded protein: CASSLSGRGNEQFF.

This clonotype has just one count. The gene calls are TRBV5-1 and TRBJ2-2; TRBD1 might be the D (6 bases). CDR3 size: 13 residues. V lost 5 bases and J lost 4, with 9 bases in between. CDR1 and CDR2 (germline): SGHRS, YFSETQ. CDR3 in amino acids: CASSTQGTGELFF. CDR3 coding DNA: TGCGCCAGCAGTACACAGGGCACCGGGGAGCTGTTTTTT.

The chain joins TRBV27 to TRBJ1-3; TRBD1 agrees at 11 bases. In germline, CDR1 is MNHEY, CDR2 SMNVEV (reference sequence). With V trimmed by 6 bases and J by 8 bases, 6 bases remained unmatched. The CDR3 length is 14 residues. CDR3 in DNA: TGTGCCAGCAGCGACAGGACAGGGGGCCACACCATATATTTT. Translating it yields CASSDRTGGHTIYF.

The chain links TRBV2 to TRBJ2-1; 11 nucleotides align to TRBD2. Germline CDR1 reads SNHLY; CDR2 reads FYNNEI. CDR3 length: 14 amino acids. V was clipped by 4 bases and J by 8 bases; unmatched bases: 4. The CDR3 loop is CASSGIAGGDEQFF. DNA of the CDR3: TGTGCCAGCAGTGGGATAGCGGGAGGGGATGAGCAGTTCTTC. The full variable domain, with the rest looked up from reference TRBV2 and TRBJ2-1, is EPEVTQTPSHQVTQMGQEVILRCVPISNHLYFYWYRQILGQKVEFLVSFYNNEISEKSEIFDDQFSVERPDGSNFTLKIRSTKLEDSAMYFCASSGIAGGDEQFFGPGTRLTVL.

The CDR3 sequence: CATRSGQAYNEQFF. The CDR3 DNA sequence: TGTGCCACCCGAAGCGGTCAAGCCTACAATGAGCAGTTCTTC. The V call is TRBV7-8, the J call TRBJ2-1, with a tentative D call TRBD2 (5 bases). Between the trimmed V and J ends, which lost 10 bases and 2 bases, there was a span of 15 bases. CDR1 is SGHVS, CDR2 FQNEAQ, per germline. This CDR3 spans 14 amino acids.

This clonotype was seen only a few times. V gene TRBV20-1 combines with J gene TRBJ2-7; maybe TRBD2 (7 bases). V was cut by 6 bases and J by 5 bases, with 20 bases left in between. Germline lookup yields CDR1 DFQATT and CDR2 SNEGSKA (reference sequence). This CDR3 comprises 14 residues. DNA of the CDR3: TGCAGTGCAAAACTTCGGGGGGCGCGAAACGAGCAGTACTTC. Protein sequence: CSAKLRGARNEQYF.

The chain recombines TRBV2 with TRBJ2-7; 9 bases map to TRBD2. V lost 6 bases and J lost 5; bases outside the gene matches: 11. CDR1 and CDR2 from the germline V gene are SNHLY and FYNNEI. This CDR3 has 15 amino acids. The CDR3 protein is CASRVAGEAAHEQYF. CDR3 nucleotides: TGTGCCAGCAGAGTAGCGGGAGAGGCAGCCCACGAGCAGTACTTC.

This clonotype was recorded once. V usage is TRBV19 and J usage is TRBJ1-5; TRBD1 aligns across 7 bases. The germline V gene encodes CDR1 LNHDA and CDR2 SQIVND (reference sequence). V gave up 6 bases and J gave up 0 bases; unmatched junction bases: 8. The CDR3 has 16 amino acids. This CDR3 reads CASRLTYRGSNQPQHF. CDR3 bases: TGTGCCAGTAGGCTGACATACAGGGGTAGCAATCAGCCCCAGCATTTT.

The genes are TRBV19 and TRBJ2-1, with TRBD1 matching 9 bases. J was trimmed by 8 bases and V by 6 bases; bases with no gene match: 11. This CDR3 comprises 15 residues. From germline, CDR1 is LNHDA and CDR2 SQIVND (reference sequence). The CDR3 loop is CASSWGTGNRDEQFF. The CDR3, as DNA: TGTGCCAGTAGCTGGGGGACAGGGAATAGAGATGAGCAGTTCTTC.

The chain uses TRBV19 and TRBJ1-6; 7 nucleotides agree with TRBD1. Germline CDR1 reads LNHDA; CDR2 reads SQIVND (reference sequence). The ends lost 4 bases at V and 0 bases at J; junction bases unmatched: 9. This CDR3 has 18 amino acids. The DNA for the CDR3 is TGTGCCAGTAGTACAACCGGGACAGCTATCTCCTATAATTCACCCCTCCACTTT. Translating it yields CASSTTGTAISYNSPLHF.

The V and J genes are TRBV20-1 and TRBJ2-5; TRBD2 is a possible D gene (5 bases). The germline CDR1 and CDR2 sequences are DFQATT and SNEGSKA (reference sequence). CDR3 length: 15 amino acids. V was shortened by 3 bases and J by 9 bases, with 23 bases between the two germline ends. In DNA form, the CDR3 reads TGCAGTGCTAGTAGCCAGCCTCGAGGGCTGCAGTCCCAGTACTTC. This translates into CSASSQPRGLQSQYF.

The chain carries TRBV6-2 or TRBV6-3 and TRBJ2-5; 9 bases are shared with TRBD2. The length of the CDR3 is 15 residues. V trimming: 2 bases; J trimming: 5 bases; junction bases outside the gene matches: 6. CDR1 is MNHEY and CDR2 is SVGEGT in the germline V gene. The CDR3 coding sequence is TGTGCCAGCAGTTACACGCGGGAGGGCCGGGAGACCCAGTACTTC. This encodes CASSYTREGRETQYF.

The chain combines TRBV2 with TRBJ2-7; D is unclear. The germline V and J ends were trimmed by 5 bases and 5 bases, with 10 bases remaining between them. CDR1 and CDR2 (germline): SNHLY, FYNNEI. The CDR3 totals 12 residues. CDR3 amino acids: CASSLDWDEQYF. CDR3 nucleotide sequence: TGTGCCAGCAGTTTAGACTGGGACGAGCAGTACTTC.

With respect to this clonotype: A read error may account for a junction end that differs from germline. The chain couples TRBV6-5 to TRBJ1-2, with a tentative D call TRBD1 (6 bases). CDR1 and CDR2 (germline): MNHEY, SVGAGI. The CDR3 is 15 residues long. CDR3 DNA: TGTGCCAGCAGTTACTCGAGTAGTCGGGGGCGCGGCTACGCCTTC. Translating it yields CASSYSSSRGRGYAF.

CDR3 region: CSATDHTGELFF. The CDR3 region has the DNA TGCAGTGCGACCGATCACACCGGGGAGCTGTTTTTT. The chain couples TRBV20-1 to TRBJ2-2; no clear D gene. The CDR3 runs to 12 residues. Trimming shortened V by 6 bases and J by 3 bases, and 8 bases separated the two germline ends. CDR1 is DFQATT, CDR2 SNEGSKA, per germline (reference sequence).

The chain links TRBV28 to TRBJ1-3; maybe TRBD1 (5 bases). V lost 6 bases, J lost 3 bases, and 12 bases lay in between. Germline lookup yields CDR1 MDHEN and CDR2 SYDVKM. CDR3 length equals 14 residues. Here the CDR3 reads CASSQGDGGNTIYF. CDR3 nucleotides: TGTGCCAGCAGCCAAGGGGATGGTGGAAACACCATATATTTT.